The rows below give T cell receptor beta chains drawn from one sample of a study of blood T cell repertoires in COVID-19. Using immunoSEQ multiplex PCR, the repertoire was profiled, and TCRdb retains in-frame clones only, with some absent. The table has roughly 49,000 clones, 85% to 90% seen once. Sequences were obtained from peripheral blood. The source of these receptors is a man aged 55 to 70 with active COVID-19. The CDR3 runs from the conserved cysteine through the conserved F or W. The D gene is left open where the match is weak. The size of a clone is reported for some rows only, either as once, few or many, or as a class for expanded clones.

.,TRBV5-1,TRBJ2-1,17,TRBD2,TGCGCCAGCAGCTTTAGCCCCAGGACTAGGGGTTACAATGAGCAGTTCTTC,CASSFSPRTRGYNEQFF
.,TRBV18,TRBJ2-3,14,.,TGTGCCAGCTCACCACCTGAGACAAGGGATACGCAGTATTTT,CASSPPETRDTQYF
.,TRBV27,TRBJ1-2,14,TRBD1,TGTGCCAGCAGCCCGACAGGGGCGAACTATGGCTACACCTTC,CASSPTGANYGYTF
.,TRBV7-9,TRBJ2-1,16,TRBD2,TGTGCCAGCAGCCCGCATCTAGCGGGAATACTCAATGAGCAGTTCTTC,CASSPHLAGILNEQFF
once,TRBV7-2,TRBJ2-5,11,.,TGTGCCAGCACCACTAGGGAGACCCAGTACTTC,CASTTRETQYF
.,TRBV7-6,TRBJ2-7,17,.,TGTGCCAGCAGCGATACCCCCTCGGGACTTGGCTCCTACGAGCAGTACTTC,CASSDTPSGLGSYEQYF
once,TRBV7-3,TRBJ2-2,13,TRBD1,TGTGCCAGCACCACAGGGGTCACCGGGGAGCTGTTTTTT,CASTTGVTGELFF
.,TRBV28,TRBJ2-5,16,TRBD1,TGTGCCAGCAGGCCGGGACAGAAGAAAATCCAAGAGACCCAGTACTTC,CASRPGQKKIQETQYF
.,TRBV6-6,TRBJ2-2,12,.,TGTGCCAGCGCTCGCGGTACCGGGGAGCTGTTTTTT,CASARGTGELFF
.,TRBV27,TRBJ2-1,13,.,TGTGCCAGCAGTCCCCAGGGCTACAATGAGCAGTTCTTC,CASSPQGYNEQFF
.,TRBV2,TRBJ2-3,13,.,TGTGCCAGCAATGGGGGACACACAGATACGCAGTATTTT,CASNGGHTDTQYF
.,TRBV7-8,TRBJ2-3,15,.,TGTGCCAGCAGCCGAGGACCGCTAGGGGTCCATACGCAGTATTTT,CASSRGPLGVHTQYF
.,TRBV7-9,TRBJ2-5,14,TRBD1,TGTGCCAGCAGCCCAGGACAGGGAGGAGAGACCCAGTACTTC,CASSPGQGGETQYF
.,TRBV24-1,TRBJ2-1,15,TRBD2,TGTGCCACCAGTGAAGTCGTAGCGGGAGTTAGTGAGCAGTTCTTC,CATSEVVAGVSEQFF
.,TRBV9,TRBJ2-1,16,TRBD2,TGTGCCAGCAGCGTAGTTGGACTAGCAGTCTTGGATGAGCAGTTCTTC,CASSVVGLAVLDEQFF
.,TRBV7-8,TRBJ1-4,14,TRBD1,TGTGCCAGCAGCGCCTCACAGGGGGGAGAAAAACTGTTTTTT,CASSASQGGEKLFF
.,TRBV6-5,TRBJ1-1,15,TRBD1,TGTGCCAGCAGTTACACACTGACAGGGGAGGCTGAAGCTTTCTTT,CASSYTLTGEAEAFF
few,TRBV19,TRBJ1-5,15,.,TGTGCCAGTACCCCCTCCGGGACTAAGGGAGGGGTCCAGCATTTT,CASTPSGTKGGVQHF